The 11 T cell receptor beta chains presented below share a single source sample, sequenced in a study of regulatory T cells in long-lasting Graves disease. Time point denoted: persistent/refractory GD, antithyroid drugs over 5 years with positive TRAb. TCR sequences were obtained from RNA taken from PBMCs. Through Arm-PCR of CDR3 regions and iRepertoire HTBI primers, TCR beta libraries were built. Via MiXCR, TCRdb re-called the multiplex PCR reads, giving one row per CDR3 protein. The profile shows approximately 400,000 distinct CDR3 sequences, 20% to 25% of them singletons. Sample: peripheral blood mononuclear cells (PBMCs), taken when the disease was refractory, from a patient treated with antithyroid drugs. The receptors originated from a female donor with Graves disease.

The sample holds many counts of this clonotype. Here the CDR3 DNA reads TGTGCCAGCAGTGAACTATCTGAAAAACTGTTTTTT. As protein: CASSELSEKLFF. J is TRBJ1-4 and V is TRBV2; D gene unclear. The CDR3 consists of 12 residues. In germline, CDR1 is SNHLY, CDR2 FYNNEI. The ends were cut back, 2 bases at V and 7 bases at J, with 5 bases in the middle.

A remark on this clonotype: The junction shows a germline mismatch at one end, possibly a read error. The gene calls are TRBV14 and TRBJ1-3; TRBD1 aligns across 9 bases. This CDR3 is 16 amino acids long. CDR1 is SGHDN, CDR2 FVKESK, per germline. The CDR3 sequence: CASHRSGTGFGDTIYF. In DNA, the CDR3 is TGTGCCAGCCACCGCTCCGGGACAGGGTTTGGAGACACCATATATTTT.

J is TRBJ1-4 and V is TRBV6-5; D unresolved. CDR3 length equals 14 residues. Trimming removed 4 bases from V and 8 bases from J, with 14 bases in between. Germline values: CDR1 MNHEY, CDR2 SVGAGI. CDR3 residues: CASSSLTSQEKLFF. The CDR3 nucleotides read TGTGCCAGCAGTTCTTTGACATCACAAGAAAAACTGTTTTTT.

This clonotype appeared many times. The gene calls are TRBV2 and TRBJ2-7, with TRBD1 as a possible D gene (5 bases). V lost 4 bases and J 3 bases, leaving 13 bases between the germline ends. The CDR3 has 14 amino acids. Germline V gene lookup returns CDR1 SNHLY and CDR2 FYNNEI. The CDR3 is CASSVPGLHYEQYF. The CDR3 DNA reads TGTGCCAGCAGTGTGCCAGGGTTACACTACGAGCAGTACTTC. Variable domain in full (rest from reference TRBV2 and TRBJ2-7): EPEVTQTPSHQVTQMGQEVILRCVPISNHLYFYWYRQILGQKVEFLVSFYNNEISEKSEIFDDQFSVERPDGSNFTLKIRSTKLEDSAMYFCASSVPGLHYEQYFGPGTRLTVT.

This clonotype was found many times. V usage is TRBV2 and J usage is TRBJ1-4, with D perhaps matching TRBD1 (6 bases). CDR3 size: 13 residues. The ends were cut back, 4 bases at V and 6 bases at J, with 9 bases in the middle. The germline V gene encodes CDR1 SNHLY and CDR2 FYNNEI. CDR3 in amino acids: CASSGRGDEKLFF. The CDR3 coding sequence is TGTGCCAGCAGTGGGAGGGGGGATGAAAAACTGTTTTTT.

This chain links TRBV29-1 with TRBJ1-2, with D uncertain. V was pared by 6 bases and J by 8 bases, with 16 bases between. CDR3 length equals 12 residues. In germline, CDR1 is SQVTM, CDR2 ANQGSEA. The CDR3 nucleotides read TGCAGCGTGGGAGGCGGGGTGGAAGGCTACACCTTC. It translates to CSVGGGVEGYTF.

The J gene is TRBJ2-5, the V gene TRBV6-2 or TRBV6-3; D may correspond to TRBD1 or TRBD2 (6 bases each). Trimming took 5 bases from V and 5 from J, leaving 15 bases between them. The CDR3 totals 14 residues. Germline lookup yields CDR1 MNHEY and CDR2 SVGEGT. CDR3 amino acids: CASSTAGGRETQYF. In DNA, the CDR3 is TGTGCCAGCAGTACGGCCGGGGGCCGTGAGACCCAGTACTTC.

The sample holds a few counts of this clonotype. This rearrangement joins TRBV13 to TRBJ2-2, with D possibly TRBD1 on 5 matching bases. Trimming removed 3 bases from V and 7 bases from J, with 15 bases in between. The CDR3 loop spans 15 amino acids. Germline CDR1 PRHDT, CDR2 FYEKMQ (reference sequence). CDR3 in amino acids: CASSFRSQGGGELFF. The CDR3 DNA reads as TGTGCCAGCAGCTTCCGGTCTCAGGGCGGCGGGGAGCTGTTTTTT.

This clonotype was recorded many times. The chain combines TRBV28 with TRBJ2-7; a possible D gene is TRBD1 (5 bases). CDR1 and CDR2 from the germline V gene are MDHEN and SYDVKM. This CDR3 is built from 15 residues. The germline V and J ends were trimmed by 8 bases and 7 bases, with 24 bases remaining between them. The CDR3 nucleotides are TGTGCCAGCGCTGGCGACAGTCTAAAGGGTTCGGAGCAGTACTTC. It yields the protein CASAGDSLKGSEQYF.

The V and J genes are TRBV7-9 and TRBJ2-7, with D unresolved. The CDR3 contains 12 residues. Trimming removed 2 bases at V and 4 bases at J, with 6 bases between. CDR1 is SEHNR, CDR2 FQNEAQ, per germline (reference sequence). The CDR3: CASSLKVYEQYF. CDR3 nucleotides: TGTGCCAGCAGCTTAAAGGTGTACGAGCAGTACTTC.

This clonotype was observed a single time. A much larger clone differs from this one at a single base, so this may be a read error. CDR3 residues: CASIGDTNYGYTF. CDR3 sequence (DNA): TGTGCCAGCATTGGGGATACTAACTATGGCTACACCTTC. The chain has TRBV12-3 or TRBV12-4 and TRBJ1-2; no firm D call. CDR3 length equals 13 residues. The V and J ends lost 7 bases and 0 bases respectively, with 9 bases between them.